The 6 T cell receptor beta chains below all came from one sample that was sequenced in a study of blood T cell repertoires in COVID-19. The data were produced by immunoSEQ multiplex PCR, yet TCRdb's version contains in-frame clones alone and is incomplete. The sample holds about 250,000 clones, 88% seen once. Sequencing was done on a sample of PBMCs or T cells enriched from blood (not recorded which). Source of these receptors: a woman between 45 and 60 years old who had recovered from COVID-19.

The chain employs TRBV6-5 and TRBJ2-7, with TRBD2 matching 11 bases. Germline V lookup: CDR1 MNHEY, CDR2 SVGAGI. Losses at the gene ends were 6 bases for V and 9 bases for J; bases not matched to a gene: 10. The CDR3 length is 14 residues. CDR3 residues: CASRLGLADLSQYF. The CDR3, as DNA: TGTGCCAGCAGATTGGGACTAGCGGACTTGTCGCAGTACTTC.

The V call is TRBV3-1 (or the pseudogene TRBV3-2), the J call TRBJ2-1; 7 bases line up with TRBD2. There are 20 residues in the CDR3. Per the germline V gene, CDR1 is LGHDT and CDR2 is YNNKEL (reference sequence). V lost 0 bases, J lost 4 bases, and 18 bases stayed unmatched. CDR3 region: CASSQDSKPGAREWYNEQFF. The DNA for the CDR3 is TGTGCCAGCAGCCAAGATTCCAAGCCCGGTGCGCGGGAGTGGTACAATGAGCAGTTCTTC.

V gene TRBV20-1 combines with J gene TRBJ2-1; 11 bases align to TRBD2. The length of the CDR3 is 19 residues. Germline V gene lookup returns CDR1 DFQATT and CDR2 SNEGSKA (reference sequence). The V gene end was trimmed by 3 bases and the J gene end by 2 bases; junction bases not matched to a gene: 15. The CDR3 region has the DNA TGCAGTGCTAGTGGGACCTTTACTTTAGCGGGAGGGCCCTACAATGAGCAGTTCTTC. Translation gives CSASGTFTLAGGPYNEQFF.

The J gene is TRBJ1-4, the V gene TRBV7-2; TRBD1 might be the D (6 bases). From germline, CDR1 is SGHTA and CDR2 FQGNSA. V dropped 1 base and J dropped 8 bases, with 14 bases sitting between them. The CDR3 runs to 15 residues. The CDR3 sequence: CASSLGAYRDEKLFF. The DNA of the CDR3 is TGTGCCAGCAGCTTAGGGGCATACAGGGACGAAAAACTGTTTTTT.

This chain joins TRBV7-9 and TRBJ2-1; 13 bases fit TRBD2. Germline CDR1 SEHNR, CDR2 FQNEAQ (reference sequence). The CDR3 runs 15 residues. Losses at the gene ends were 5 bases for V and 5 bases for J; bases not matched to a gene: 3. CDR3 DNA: TGTGCCAGCAGCCAGGGGACTAGCGGGAACAATGAGCAGTTCTTC. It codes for CASSQGTSGNNEQFF.

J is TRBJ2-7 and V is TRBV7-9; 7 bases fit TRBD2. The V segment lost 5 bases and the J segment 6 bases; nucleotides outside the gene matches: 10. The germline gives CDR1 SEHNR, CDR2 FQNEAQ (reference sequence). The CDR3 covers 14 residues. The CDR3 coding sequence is TGTGCCAGCAGCCGCAGCGGGGATCCCTCCGAGCAGTACTTC. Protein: CASSRSGDPSEQYF. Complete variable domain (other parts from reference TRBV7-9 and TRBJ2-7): DTGVSQNPRHKITKRGQNVTFRCDPISEHNRLYWYRQTLGQGPEFLTYFQNEAQLEKSRLLSDRFSAERPKGSFSTLEIQRTEQGDSAMYLCASSRSGDPSEQYFGPGTRLTVT.